This T cell receptor (beta chain) came from a study of beta chain features in type 1 diabetes. General observations from the study: In every one of the four CD4+ subsets, TCRB CDR3s were moderately but significantly shorter in Type 1 diabetes patients.

The CDR3 contains 16 residues. Deletions cut 1 base from V and 0 bases from J, with 12 bases between. Germline V lookup: CDR1 MGHRA, CDR2 YSYEKL. Each sorted population was over 95% pure. This clone came up a few times. Its antigen remains unidentified. Expressed TCRB transcripts got sequenced, as all isolated RNA was reverse transcribed. Clones were read by immunoSEQ multiplex PCR, and TCRdb kept only the in-frame ones, dropping some. This table holds about 250,000 clones, 9.5% to 13% found once. V usage is TRBV4-1 and J usage is TRBJ1-1; TRBD1 might be the D (5 bases). The sample taken for sequencing was naive CD4+ T cells from blood. The sequence was collected from a man aged 30-40 years with type 1 diabetes. The CDR3 bases are TGCGCCAGCAGCCAAGGTCCCCCGGGGGTGAACACTGAAGCTTTCTTT. Protein: CASSQGPPGVNTEAFF.